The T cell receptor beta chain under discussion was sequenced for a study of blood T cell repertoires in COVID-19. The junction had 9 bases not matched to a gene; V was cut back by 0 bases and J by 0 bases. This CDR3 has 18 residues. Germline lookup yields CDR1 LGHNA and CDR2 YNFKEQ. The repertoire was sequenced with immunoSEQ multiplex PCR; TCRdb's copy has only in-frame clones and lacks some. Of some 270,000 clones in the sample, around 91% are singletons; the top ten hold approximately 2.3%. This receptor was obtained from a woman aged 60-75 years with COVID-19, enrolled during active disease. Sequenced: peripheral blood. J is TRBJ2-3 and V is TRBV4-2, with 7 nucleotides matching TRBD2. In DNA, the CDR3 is TGTGCCAGCAGCCAAGATGGATTCGGGGGGAGGAGCACAGATACGCAGTATTTT. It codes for CASSQDGFGGRSTDTQYF.